The present TCR beta chain was sequenced within a study of CD8 T cells in ankylosing spondylitis. Quantitative barcoded 5'-RACE was used to prepare TCR beta libraries. TCRdb analysed the 5' RACE reads with MiXCR anew, one entry per CDR3 protein. Among approximately 500,000 distinct CDR3 sequences listed, roughly 13% were seen once. Trimming removed 11 bases from V and 7 bases from J, with 18 bases in between. There are 13 residues in the CDR3. CDR1 MNHNS and CDR2 SASEGT come from the germline V gene. This clonotype was seen ten or more times. The target antigen is unknown. Study-level points and caveats: Disease-linked clones reportedly showed significant enrichment in matched ankylosing spondylitis synovial fluid. Certain motif variants had earlier been reported in reactive arthritis synovial fluid and blood. Peripheral blood held disease-linked clones only at relatively low frequency, and these were CD8+. For ankylosing spondylitis blood, a TCR beta motif of about 8 highly homologous variants appeared characteristic.

This chain connects TRBV6-1 to TRBJ1-5; maybe TRBD1 (6 bases). Sequenced: blood, either unsorted or a sorted T cell fraction (not recorded which). This TCR was recovered from a male donor with ankylosing spondylitis. CDR3 loop: CAVRRGAKQPQHF. For the CDR3, the DNA is TGTGCCGTCAGGAGGGGGGCTAAGCAGCCCCAGCATTTT.